The following is a T cell receptor (beta chain) sequence with its context. Its specificity is unknown. The germline CDR1 and CDR2 sequences are MGHDK and SYGVNS. The CDR3 loop spans 13 amino acids. V shed 5 bases and J shed 6 bases, with 11 bases lying between them. The sample belongs to a study of shared clonotypes between healthy human individuals. Regarding the study as a whole: Depth of sequencing was expected to influence donor clonotype sharing.

Per the original data handling: Quality scores were absent from the junction-only immunoSEQ sequences, so filtering differed. Generated by immunoSEQ multiplex PCR, the TCRdb table keeps only in-frame clones and is missing some. V, J and clone size reflect that table, while D and trimming were determined from the DNA. The table shows 1.4 million or so clones, with approximately 98.5% occurring only once. This chain links TRBV25-1 with TRBJ2-1; possibly TRBD1 or TRBD2 for D (5 bases each). The sample comprised naive CD4+ T cells sorted from blood. The sample's subset: CD45RA+ positively selected. This receptor was identified in a man aged 25 to 40 in good health. CDR3 protein: CASSRDGFNEQFF. The CDR3 coding sequence is TGTGCCAGCAGTCGGGACGGCTTCAATGAGCAGTTCTTC.